Shown below are 32 T cell receptor beta chains from a single sample sequenced in a study of T cells in Graves' hyperthyroidism and ophthalmopathy. Using RNA transcripts as the source, TCR beta CDR3 regions were amplified. With the HTBI primer set, the TCR CDR3 went through a first round of RT-PCR. TCRdb called the multiplex PCR reads again in MiXCR, with one record for every CDR3 protein. The top ten clones hold about 30% of a sample with approximately 46,000 distinct CDR3 sequences, 49% of them seen once. Material: peripheral blood or thyroid tissue (not recorded which). These receptors were taken from a woman aged 45-59 years with Graves' hyperthyroidism.

This clonotype was detected many times. This chain uses TRBV7-9 with TRBJ2-5; D uncertain. CDR1 SEHNR and CDR2 FQNEAQ come from the germline V gene (reference sequence). Trimming shortened V by 1 base and J by 6 bases, and 0 bases separated the two germline ends. The CDR3 has 10 residues. The DNA of the CDR3 is TGTGCCAGCAGCTTAGAGACCCAGTACTTC. It translates to CASSLETQYF. The whole variable domain, remainder taken from reference TRBV7-9 and TRBJ2-5, is DTGVSQNPRHKITKRGQNVTFRCDPISEHNRLYWYRQTLGQGPEFLTYFQNEAQLEKSRLLSDRFSAERPKGSFSTLEIQRTEQGDSAMYLCASSLETQYFGPGTRLLVL.

Many counts were recorded for this clonotype. The CDR3 DNA is TGTGCCAGCAGAAACGAGGCTACGAACACTGAAGCTTTCTTT. Residues: CASRNEATNTEAFF. The chain has TRBV6-2 or TRBV6-3 and TRBJ1-1; the D is unclear. The length of the CDR3 is 14 residues. With 6 bases removed from V and 1 base from J, the gap between germline ends came to 12 bases. Germline V CDR1 and CDR2: MNHEY, SVGEGT.

This clonotype was counted ten times or more. The V call is TRBV2, the J call TRBJ2-2, with TRBD2 as a possible D gene (5 bases). Looked up from germline, CDR1 is SNHLY and CDR2 is FYNNEI. Deletions cut 7 bases from V and 0 bases from J, with 9 bases between. This CDR3 contains 14 residues. CDR3 residues: CASTSMSNTGELFF. The CDR3 coding sequence is TGTGCCAGCACTAGCATGTCGAACACCGGGGAGCTGTTTTTT.

The chain has TRBV15 and TRBJ1-5; D not resolved. The CDR3 spans 14 residues. Germline V gene lookup returns CDR1 LNHNV and CDR2 YYDKDF (reference sequence). The V gene lost 0 bases and the J gene lost 5 bases, with 8 bases spanning the gap. CDR3: CATSRDYGDQPQHF. The CDR3 region has the DNA TGTGCCACCAGCAGAGATTATGGGGATCAGCCCCAGCATTTT.

Of note for this clonotype: At one boundary the junction diverges from the germline segment, which might be a read error. J is TRBJ1-1 and V is TRBV10-3; 8 bases are shared with TRBD1. CDR3 length: 11 residues. CDR1 ENHRY and CDR2 SYGVKD come from the germline V gene. The CDR3 sequence: CAISQGASASF. The CDR3 DNA reads as TGTGCCATCAGCCAGGGGGCATCAGCTTCCTTT.

This clonotype was detected ten times or more. This sequence joins TRBV29-1 and TRBJ2-5; 12 bases match TRBD2. V lost 5 bases, J lost 0 bases, and 7 bases stayed unmatched. The CDR3 spans 16 residues. Germline-derived CDR1 and CDR2 are SQVTM and ANQGSEA. The CDR3 nucleotides are TGCAGCGTTCTGGGACTAGCGGGCGTCTACCAAGAGACCCAGTACTTC. It codes for CSVLGLAGVYQETQYF.

The rearrangement joins TRBV6-5 to TRBJ2-5; 15 bases map to TRBD2. Germline V gene sequence: CDR1 MNHEY, CDR2 SVGAGI. The CDR3 is 17 amino acids. Germline trimming cut 5 bases from V and 2 bases from J; bases unmatched to any gene: 6. CDR3 DNA sequence: TGTGCCAGCAGTGAAGGACTAGCGGGAGGGGGGCAAGAGACCCAGTACTTC. It is translated as CASSEGLAGGGQETQYF.

The genes are TRBV29-1 and TRBJ1-5; the match to TRBD1 covers 12 bases. Germline V lookup: CDR1 SQVTM, CDR2 ANQGSEA. Losses at the gene ends were 2 bases for V and 2 bases for J; bases not matched to a gene: 10. The CDR3 length is 18 residues. CDR3 sequence reads: CSVERGTGGRLGNQPQHF. The DNA for the CDR3 is TGCAGCGTTGAAAGGGGGACAGGGGGCCGGTTGGGCAATCAGCCCCAGCATTTT.

This rearrangement joins TRBV20-1 to TRBJ2-5; the match to TRBD2 covers 13 bases. The V gene end was trimmed by 3 bases and the J gene end by 5 bases; junction bases not matched to a gene: 6. The CDR3 contains 15 residues. CDR1 is DFQATT and CDR2 is SNEGSKA in the germline V gene (reference sequence). CDR3 sequence: CSASNPTSGGETQYF. The CDR3 nucleotides are TGCAGTGCTAGTAATCCGACTAGCGGGGGGGAGACCCAGTACTTC.

This clonotype occurred many times. The chain has TRBV4-3 and TRBJ1-5; D is unresolved. This CDR3 spans 13 amino acids. Germline V gene lookup returns CDR1 LGHNA and CDR2 YSLEER. V gave up 4 bases and J gave up 8 bases, with 12 bases separating them. Here the CDR3 reads CASSPIRGEPQHF. In DNA form, the CDR3 reads TGCGCCAGCAGCCCCATCCGGGGAGAGCCCCAGCATTTT.

The V and J genes are TRBV10-3 and TRBJ1-2, with 7 bases lining up with TRBD1. The ends lost 7 bases at V and 3 bases at J; junction bases unmatched: 5. CDR1 is ENHRY and CDR2 is SYGVKD in the germline V gene. The CDR3 has 13 residues. CDR3 loop: CAITSGTDYGYTF. For the CDR3, the DNA is TGTGCCATCACCTCCGGGACAGACTATGGCTACACCTTC.

V gene TRBV20-1 combines with J gene TRBJ2-2; 10 nucleotides align to TRBD1. CDR1 is DFQATT and CDR2 is SNEGSKA in the germline V gene (reference sequence). Unmatched junction bases numbered 8, after V lost 3 bases and J lost 7 bases. The CDR3 runs 15 residues. For the CDR3, the DNA is TGCAGTGCTAGGATGAGGACAGGGGGGTTCGGGGAGCTGTTTTTT. This gives the protein CSARMRTGGFGELFF.

This clonotype was counted a few times. This rearrangement joins TRBV20-1 to TRBJ2-7; TRBD1 agrees at 9 bases. Trimming cost V 4 bases and J 1 base; bases outside gene matches: 8. Germline V gene sequence: CDR1 DFQATT, CDR2 SNEGSKA (reference sequence). The CDR3 is 15 residues long. CDR3 amino acids: CSATRDRVRSYEQYF. Written as DNA, the CDR3 is TGCAGTGCTACCCGGGACAGGGTACGATCCTACGAGCAGTACTTC.

This clonotype was counted at least ten times. The chain carries TRBV2 and TRBJ2-3; TRBD2 matches 10 bases. The CDR3 is 15 amino acids. The V gene end was trimmed by 5 bases and the J gene end by 4 bases; junction bases not matched to a gene: 6. From germline, CDR1 is SNHLY and CDR2 FYNNEI. The chain's CDR3 is CASSPGTSVPDTQYF. CDR3 nucleotides: TGTGCCAGCAGTCCCGGGACTAGCGTCCCAGATACGCAGTATTTT.

This clonotype was recorded many times. The rearrangement uses TRBV7-9 and TRBJ1-4; D remains unclear. The CDR3 sequence is 14 residues long. Germline V gene sequence: CDR1 SEHNR, CDR2 FQNEAQ (reference sequence). V lost 7 bases to trimming and J lost 6 bases, with 15 bases between them. CDR3 nucleotide sequence: TGTGCCAGCACGCCTTTCGGGCGCGATGAAAAACTGTTTTTT. Encoded protein: CASTPFGRDEKLFF. Full variable domain (missing parts from reference TRBV7-9 and TRBJ1-4): DTGVSQNPRHKITKRGQNVTFRCDPISEHNRLYWYRQTLGQGPEFLTYFQNEAQLEKSRLLSDRFSAERPKGSFSTLEIQRTEQGDSAMYLCASTPFGRDEKLFFGSGTQLSVL.

By share of the sample, this clonotype is medium-sized (0.01 to 0.1%). The chain recombines TRBV4-2 with TRBJ1-1; no clear D. Germline lookup yields CDR1 LGHNA and CDR2 YNFKEQ. Trimming removed 1 base from V and 3 bases from J, with 6 bases in between. This CDR3 has 13 residues. The CDR3 DNA reads TGTGCCAGCAGCCAAGTAGGAGACACTGAAGCTTTCTTT. Translated, it gives CASSQVGDTEAFF.

This clonotype was recorded at least ten times. The gene calls are TRBV19 and TRBJ2-6; D gene unclear. There are 15 residues in the CDR3. CDR1 is LNHDA and CDR2 is SQIVND in the germline V gene (reference sequence). The ends were cut back, 4 bases at V and 0 bases at J, with 7 bases in the middle. CDR3 coding DNA: TGTGCCAGTAGTAATTCAGACTCTGGGGCCAACGTCCTGACTTTC. Amino acids: CASSNSDSGANVLTF. The full variable domain, completed using reference TRBV19 and TRBJ2-6, is DGGITQSPKYLFRKEGQNVTLSCEQNLNHDAMYWYRQDPGQGLRLIYYSQIVNDFQKGDIAEGYSVSREKKESFPLTVTSAQKNPTAFYLCASSNSDSGANVLTFGAGSRLTVL.

This clonotype was seen ten or more times. The J gene is TRBJ1-1, the V gene TRBV5-6, with D maybe TRBD1 (6 bases). Germline CDR1 and CDR2: SGHDT and YYEEEE. This CDR3 contains 12 residues. Trimming removed 6 bases from V and 11 bases from J, with 17 bases in between. Here the CDR3 DNA reads TGTGCCAGCACCATTGGGGGGGGCTGGGCTTTCTTT. Encoded protein: CASTIGGGWAFF.

This clonotype was seen only a few times. The rearrangement joins TRBV20-1 to TRBJ2-7; 11 nucleotides agree with TRBD2. The CDR3 extends over 15 amino acids. Germline-derived CDR1 and CDR2 are DFQATT and SNEGSKA (reference sequence). The V and J ends lost 1 base and 1 base, in that order; junction bases with no gene match: 3. In DNA, the CDR3 is TGCAGTGCTAGAGTATCTAGCGGGAGGTCCTACGAGCAGTACTTC. Amino acid sequence: CSARVSSGRSYEQYF.

This rearrangement joins TRBV29-1 to TRBJ2-7; 7 nucleotides line up with TRBD1. The CDR3 consists of 12 residues. Germline CDR1 is SQVTM and CDR2 is ANQGSEA. The junction had 6 bases not matched to a gene; V was cut back by 7 bases and J by 3 bases. CDR3 in DNA: TGCAGCGCCGTAGGGGGCTTCTACGAGCAGTACTTC. Protein sequence: CSAVGGFYEQYF.

Points on this clonotype: The CDR3 carries no conserved terminal phenylalanine or tryptophan, so it likely arises from a read error. This chain uses TRBV12-3 or TRBV12-4 with TRBJ2-2; D may correspond to TRBD1 or TRBD2 (6 bases each). This CDR3 region has 16 residues. Trimming left V 4 bases short and J 5 bases short, with 17 bases between. The CDR3 sequence is CASSYRGALGTGELFS. The CDR3 DNA reads TGTGCCAGCAGTTATAGGGGGGCGCTAGGGACCGGGGAGCTGTTTTCT.

The genes are TRBV6-5 and TRBJ2-1; no clear D gene. V was cut by 4 bases and J by 4 bases, with 5 bases left in between. This CDR3 contains 12 residues. Germline V gives CDR1 MNHEY, CDR2 SVGAGI. The CDR3 DNA reads as TGTGCCAGCAGTTTAGGGTACAATGAGCAGTTCTTC. This encodes CASSLGYNEQFF.

This clonotype was seen many times. The chain joins TRBV20-1 to TRBJ2-5; TRBD2 matches 12 bases. V was pared by 6 bases and J by 2 bases, with 4 bases of the junction left unmatched. The CDR3 is 14 amino acids. Germline values: CDR1 DFQATT, CDR2 SNEGSKA (reference sequence). CDR3 nucleotide sequence: TGCAGTGCCGTACTAGCGGGAGGACAAGAGACCCAGTACTTC. Its translation: CSAVLAGGQETQYF.

The sample holds a few counts of this clonotype. The chain is built from TRBV7-8 and TRBJ2-3, with 9 bases that match TRBD1. Looked up from germline, CDR1 is SGHVS and CDR2 is FQNEAQ. CDR3 length: 16 amino acids. The J segment lost 0 bases and the V segment lost 3 bases, leaving 4 bases of the junction unmatched. CDR3 nucleotides: TGTGCCAGCAGCTTCCCCGGGACAGGGAGCACAGATACGCAGTATTTT. Amino acids: CASSFPGTGSTDTQYF.

This CDR3 reads CSAGFVTQYF. The CDR3 DNA follows: TGCAGTGCAGGGTTCGTGACCCAGTACTTC. The V gene is TRBV20-1, the J gene TRBJ2-5; D is undetermined. The CDR3 totals 10 residues. V lost 6 bases and J lost 7, with 9 bases in between. The germline V gene encodes CDR1 DFQATT and CDR2 SNEGSKA (reference sequence).

This clonotype was observed many times. The chain couples TRBV12-3 or TRBV12-4 to TRBJ2-7, with D perhaps TRBD2 (6 bases). Trimming cost V 3 bases and J 6 bases, with 12 bases left between them. CDR3 size: 13 residues. The CDR3 loop is CASSFGRDSEQYF. In DNA form, the CDR3 reads TGTGCCAGCAGTTTTGGCAGGGACTCCGAGCAGTACTTC.

This clonotype was detected many times. The chain combines TRBV28 with TRBJ1-2; D might be TRBD1 (5 bases). The germline CDR1 and CDR2 sequences are MDHEN and SYDVKM. The CDR3 runs to 14 residues. V lost 2 bases to trimming and J lost 4 bases, with 11 bases between them. This chain's CDR3 is CASSLGAGLYGYTF. Here the CDR3 DNA reads TGTGCCAGCAGTTTAGGGGCAGGGCTCTATGGCTACACCTTC.

J is TRBJ2-5 and V is TRBV4-3; TRBD2 matches 14 bases. The germline V gene has CDR1 LGHNA and CDR2 YSLEER. The V gene end was trimmed by 4 bases and the J gene end by 2 bases; junction bases not matched to a gene: 6. This CDR3 spans 17 amino acids. The CDR3, as DNA: TGCGCCAGCAGCCGTGGGACTAGCGGGAGAAGTCAAGAGACCCAGTACTTC. Its translation: CASSRGTSGRSQETQYF.

In the case of this clonotype: The final CDR3 position lacks the conserved phenylalanine or tryptophan, pointing to a likely read error. CDR3 sequence: CASRFARYTGELFS. The CDR3 nucleotides are TGTGCCAGCAGATTTGCTCGGTACACCGGGGAGCTGTTTTCT. The chain is built from TRBV7-2 and TRBJ2-2; no reliable D call. This CDR3 contains 14 residues. Trimming cost V 6 bases and J 3 bases, with 11 bases left between them. The V gene's germline CDR1 is SGHTA and CDR2 FQGNSA.

This sequence joins TRBV6-1 and TRBJ1-6; 7 bases match TRBD1. V shed 8 bases and J 7 bases; nucleotides not matched to a gene: 8. CDR3 length equals 14 residues. Germline loops: CDR1 MNHNS, CDR2 SASEGT. The CDR3 loop is CASLPGTANSPLHF. CDR3 DNA: TGTGCCAGCCTCCCTGGGACAGCAAATTCACCCCTCCACTTT.

The sample holds many counts of this clonotype. The rearrangement uses TRBV7-2 and TRBJ2-5, with 8 bases aligning to TRBD1. The length of the CDR3 is 14 residues. Trimming removed 5 bases from V and 4 bases from J; junction bases left unmatched: 6. Germline CDR1 reads SGHTA; CDR2 reads FQGNSA. The CDR3 DNA is TGTGCCAGCAGCGCCCGACAGGGGAGAGAGACCCAGTACTTC. It codes for CASSARQGRETQYF.

J is TRBJ2-7 and V is TRBV10-3, with TRBD2 matching over 7 bases. Per germline, CDR1 ENHRY and CDR2 SYGVKD. J lost 5 bases, V lost 11 bases, and 12 bases had no gene match. This CDR3 has 13 amino acids. CDR3 in amino acids: CAHSQGGRNEQYF. The CDR3, as DNA: TGTGCCCATTCCCAGGGCGGGAGAAACGAGCAGTACTTC.